The 14 T cell receptor beta chains given below trace back to one sample, sequenced in a study of identical twins. Via MiXCR, TCRdb re-called the 5' RACE reads, giving one row per CDR3 protein. Of around 480,000 distinct CDR3 sequences in the sample, roughly an eighth were seen once. The same specimen was also included in a second study, on yellow fever vaccine responses in identical twins.

Sequencing input: CD4+ T cells sorted from blood. These receptors came from a young woman in good health.

In this sample, this clonotype turned up many times. J is TRBJ2-3 and V is TRBV6-1; D may be TRBD1 or TRBD2 (5 bases each). From germline, CDR1 is MNHNS and CDR2 SASEGT. Between the trimmed V and J ends, which lost 5 bases and 5 bases, there was a span of 17 bases. The CDR3 contains 15 residues. The CDR3 sequence: CASSPRDGRGDTQYF. DNA for the CDR3: TGTGCCAGCAGTCCCCGGGACGGCCGGGGAGATACGCAGTATTTT.

A few counts support this clonotype. This sequence joins TRBV7-2 and TRBJ2-7; 7 positions match TRBD2. Germline trimming cut 5 bases from V and 3 bases from J; bases unmatched to any gene: 10. CDR3 length equals 15 residues. Germline V gene data show CDR1 as SGHTA and CDR2 as FQGNSA. CDR3 coding DNA: TGTGCCAGCAGCCCCCAAGGGCGGGAGCTCTACGAGCAGTACTTC. Amino acid sequence: CASSPQGRELYEQYF. The full variable domain, rest sourced from reference TRBV7-2 and TRBJ2-7, is GAGVSQSPSNKVTEKGKDVELRCDPISGHTALYWYRQSLGQGLEFLIYFQGNSAPDKSGLPSDRFSAERTGGSVSTLTIQRTQQEDSAVYLCASSPQGRELYEQYFGPGTRLTVT.

The rearrangement joins TRBV6-6 to TRBJ2-7; no clear D. From germline, CDR1 is MNHNY and CDR2 SVGAGI (reference sequence). The CDR3 is 11 amino acids. Trimming shortened V by 7 bases and J by 6 bases, and 10 bases separated the two germline ends. CDR3 in DNA: TGTGCCAGCACCCTAGGCGCCGAGCAGTACTTC. This sequence encodes CASTLGAEQYF.

This clonotype was counted a few times. The V and J genes are TRBV12-3 or TRBV12-4 and TRBJ2-5, with 7 bases identical to TRBD1. The CDR3 is 15 amino acids. V dropped 4 bases and J dropped 5; count of bases not matched to a gene: 10. The CDR3 here is CASSSEQGSWETQYF. DNA of the CDR3: TGTGCCAGCAGTTCGGAACAGGGGTCGTGGGAGACCCAGTACTTC.

V gene TRBV3-1 combines with J gene TRBJ2-2; perhaps TRBD1 as D (5 bases). Germline loops: CDR1 LGHDT, CDR2 YNNKEL (reference sequence). This CDR3 is built from 16 residues. V dropped 0 bases and J dropped 6 bases, with 14 bases sitting between them. The CDR3 DNA follows: TGTGCCAGCAGCCAAGACCCGACAGTTCCAGCCGGGGAGCTGTTTTTT. Protein: CASSQDPTVPAGELFF.

CDR3 nucleotide sequence: TGCAGCGTTGGAAGGGCGAGTGAAGCTTTCTTT. Protein sequence: CSVGRASEAFF. This chain uses TRBV29-1 with TRBJ1-1; D is unclear. The ends were cut back, 4 bases at V and 7 bases at J, with 10 bases in the middle. The V gene's germline CDR1 is SQVTM and CDR2 ANQGSEA. The CDR3 length is 11 residues. The full variable domain, rest sourced from reference TRBV29-1 and TRBJ1-1, is SAVISQKPSRDICQRGTSLTIQCQVDSQVTMMFWYRQQPGQSLTLIATANQGSEATYESGFVIDKFPISRPNLTFSTLTVSNMSPEDSSIYLCSVGRASEAFFGQGTRLTVV.

This rearrangement joins TRBV20-1 to TRBJ2-3; TRBD1 matches at 7 bases. This CDR3 has 14 amino acids. Germline V gene sequence: CDR1 DFQATT, CDR2 SNEGSKA (reference sequence). The V segment lost 5 bases and the J segment 2 bases; nucleotides outside the gene matches: 7. CDR3 coding DNA: TGCAGTGCTTCTACAGGGGCCTTCACAGATACGCAGTATTTT. Translation: CSASTGAFTDTQYF.

The chain has TRBV6-1 and TRBJ2-2; TRBD2 aligns across 15 bases. V lost 5 bases to trimming and J lost 6 bases; unmatched junction nucleotides: 4. Germline V gene sequence: CDR1 MNHNS, CDR2 SASEGT. This CDR3 has 16 amino acids. Written as DNA, the CDR3 is TGTGCCAGCAGTCGCGGACTAGCGGGGGGGCCCGGGGAGCTGTTTTTT. Translated: CASSRGLAGGPGELFF.

The chain uses TRBV24-1 and TRBJ2-2; 10 nucleotides line up with TRBD2. This CDR3 is 16 amino acids long. Germline CDR1 is KGHDR and CDR2 is SFDVKD. The ends lost 4 bases at V and 5 bases at J; junction bases unmatched: 6. CDR3 protein: CATSDPSGSGTGELFF. The CDR3 nucleotides are TGTGCCACCAGTGACCCTAGCGGGAGTGGGACCGGGGAGCTGTTTTTT.

This clonotype was found a few times. The chain combines TRBV11-2 with TRBJ2-3; 13 positions agree with TRBD2. J was trimmed by 1 base and V by 1 base; bases with no gene match: 5. This CDR3 comprises 18 residues. Germline values: CDR1 SGHAT, CDR2 FQNNGV. CDR3 nucleotides: TGTGCCAGCAGCTTAGGGAGGACTAGCGGGAGTCGCACAGATACGCAGTATTTT. Encoded protein: CASSLGRTSGSRTDTQYF.

V gene TRBV29-1 combines with J gene TRBJ2-3; D uncertain. The CDR3 consists of 11 residues. Trimming stripped 6 bases from V and 2 bases from J, with 6 bases between. The V gene's germline CDR1 is SQVTM and CDR2 ANQGSEA. This CDR3 is CSVAITDTQYF. CDR3 coding DNA: TGCAGCGTCGCAATCACAGATACGCAGTATTTT.

The genes are TRBV6-5 and TRBJ2-1; perhaps TRBD2 as D (6 bases). Germline V gives CDR1 MNHEY, CDR2 SVGAGI. V shed 5 bases and J shed 4 bases, with 12 bases lying between them. The CDR3 has 14 residues. The CDR3 coding sequence is TGTGCCAGCAGTAACGGACTATTGTACAATGAGCAGTTCTTC. It translates to CASSNGLLYNEQFF.

The chain has TRBV2 and TRBJ2-2; the D is unclear. The CDR3 extends over 16 amino acids. Germline assignment: CDR1 SNHLY and CDR2 FYNNEI. V lost 4 bases and J 3 bases, leaving 15 bases between the germline ends. This CDR3 is CASSVNPSQYTGELFF. CDR3 DNA: TGTGCCAGCAGTGTTAACCCCTCGCAATACACCGGGGAGCTGTTTTTT.

This clonotype has a handful of counts. V usage is TRBV9 and J usage is TRBJ2-7; perhaps TRBD1 as D (6 bases). Germline CDR1 reads SGDLS; CDR2 reads YYNGEE. The germline V and J ends were trimmed by 2 bases and 5 bases, with 26 bases remaining between them. The CDR3 is 18 residues long. CDR3 residues: CASSVSSLDSLGLHEQYF. The DNA of the CDR3 is TGTGCCAGCAGCGTTTCCTCTTTGGACAGCCTGGGCCTCCACGAGCAGTACTTC.